The rows below give T cell receptor beta chains drawn from one sample of a study of vaccination and CD4 T cells after COVID-19. For these receptors, no antigen is known. From the PCR reads, TCRdb called clonotypes with MiXCR, one entry per CDR3 protein. The sample yields under 15,000 distinct CDR3 sequences, more than 55% seen once. Sample: cultured CD4+ T cells from blood, taken after SARS-CoV-2 vaccination. Every receptor here comes from a human donor with COVID-19. Each CDR3 is given with its conserved first and last residue.

v_gene	j_gene	CDR3aa
TRBV4-3	TRBJ2-1	CASSHSRGGAHEQFF
TRBV10-1	TRBJ1-2	CASSEGTDYGYTF
TRBV4-2	TRBJ1-2	CASTQKVDDGYTF
TRBV30	TRBJ2-3	CAWSSPVLSTDTQYF
TRBV12-3/TRBV12-4	TRBJ2-3	CASSFRAGASTDTQYF
TRBV6-2/TRBV6-3	TRBJ2-2	CASSRLGYTGELFF
TRBV10-3	TRBJ2-5	CAIRGTRKKETQYF
TRBV20-1	TRBJ2-5	CSASRGQETQYF
TRBV28	TRBJ2-2	CASSLSGGPHGELFF
TRBV10-3	TRBJ2-7	CAISESTPYEQYF